This paragraph reports one TCR beta chain. No antigen is known for it. The entry originates in a study of OX40 agonist ivuxolimab in advanced cancers. Study at large: A diagnosis of hepatocellular carcinoma, melanoma, renal cell or head and neck cancer was present in dose-escalation patients. Study outcomes and limitations: Clonal expansion was among the lowest in partial responders at 0.1-3.0 mg/kg, especially CD8+. The CD4+ and CD8+ T cells in the blood had expanded clonally by week 6 at 0.1 to 3.0 mg/kg.

Using immunoSEQ multiplex PCR, the repertoire was profiled, and TCRdb retains in-frame clones only, with some absent. The sample has about 51,000 clones, roughly four fifths seen once. Trimming cost V 0 bases and J 2 bases; bases outside gene matches: 5. This CDR3 has 15 amino acids. Germline V gene data show CDR1 as SGHTS and CDR2 as YDEGEE. This TCR was recovered from an adult with an advanced solid tumor such as melanoma, head and neck, liver or kidney cancer. The rearrangement links TRBV5-8 to TRBJ2-7; 7 nucleotides agree with TRBD1. The starting material was CD4+ or CD8+ T cells sorted from blood, obtained in a trial of the OX40 agonist ivuxolimab. The CDR3 DNA follows: TGTGCCAGCAGCTTGGAGGGACAGCTGCCCTACGAGCAGTACTTC. Residues: CASSLEGQLPYEQYF.